A selection of T cell receptor beta chains follows, all from one sample in a study of T cell repertoires in aging, cancer and after chemotherapy. TCRdb ran MiXCR on the multiplex PCR reads and lists one entry per CDR3 protein. Among over 1,500 distinct CDR3 sequences, approximately 40% were seen once, and the ten largest hold about 20%. What was sequenced was blood. The receptors here all came from a human donor with a solid tumor. Each CDR3 is given with its conserved first and last residue. Fields, in order: clone size, D gene, J gene, V gene, CDR3 length, CDR3 DNA, CDR3 protein. A D gene is named only where the DNA matches it firmly. Some rows mark clone size as missing; the rest say once, few, many or name a class of expanded clone.

>few|.|TRBJ2-3|TRBV6-4|15
TGTGCCAGCAGTGAAGGGGCGGCAAGCACAGATACGCAGTATTTT
CASSEGAASTDTQYF
>few|TRBD1|TRBJ2-2|TRBV6-5|19
TGTGCCAGCAGTTACCTAGCCGGGACAGGGCCCTCGAACACCGGGGAGCTGTTTTTT
CASSYLAGTGPSNTGELFF
>once|.|TRBJ1-6|TRBV14|14
TGTGCCAGCAGCCAATCCGGGGTAGGGACACCCCTCCACTTT
CASSQSGVGTPLHF
>.|TRBD1|TRBJ1-2|TRBV27|13
TGTGCCAGCTCACCTGACAGGGGGCGCGGCTACACCTTC
CASSPDRGRGYTF
>.|.|TRBJ2-1|TRBV6-5|13
TGTGCCAGCAGTTACCTAGGGCGGAAGGAGCAGTTCTTC
CASSYLGRKEQFF
>.|TRBD1|TRBJ1-1|TRBV19|14
TGTGCCAGTAGTATAAACAGGGGGTTAACTGAAGCTTTCTTT
CASSINRGLTEAFF
>.|.|TRBJ2-6|TRBV12-3/TRBV12-4|17
TGTGCCAGCAGTTACGAAATCGCGAGCTCTGGGGCCAACGTCCTGACTTTC
CASSYEIASSGANVLTF
>.|TRBD2|TRBJ2-3|TRBV6-4|14
TGTGCCAGCAGTGAGCGGGGGGGCACAGATACGCAGTATTTT
CASSERGGTDTQYF
>few|.|TRBJ1-1|TRBV6-4|13
TGTGCCAGCAGTGACGCTGAGGGTGCTGAAGCTTTCTTT
CASSDAEGAEAFF
>.|TRBD1|TRBJ2-2|TRBV20-1|14
TGCAGTGCAAGACAGGGGGAGAACACCGGGGAGCTGTTTTTT
CSARQGENTGELFF
>.|.|TRBJ1-2|TRBV19|15
TGTGCCAGTAGTATCGGCACAGCTTCGGCCTATGGCTACACCTTC
CASSIGTASAYGYTF
>.|TRBD1|TRBJ1-2|TRBV20-1|14
TGCAGTGCTAACTCCTTGACAGGGACCACTGGCTACACCTTC
CSANSLTGTTGYTF
>few|TRBD2|TRBJ2-5|TRBV7-9|15
TGTGCCAGCAGCCGGACTAGCGGGGGGGTAGAGACCCAGTACTTC
CASSRTSGGVETQYF
>few|.|TRBJ1-1|TRBV6-5|13
TGTGCCAGCAGTATACAGGAGGTCCGTGAAGCTTTCTTT
CASSIQEVREAFF
>few|.|TRBJ2-5|TRBV30|13
TGTGCCTGGAGTGTGAGGGTTGGAGAGACCCAGTACTTC
CAWSVRVGETQYF
>.|.|TRBJ2-3|TRBV9|14
TGTGCCAGCAGCGTAGTTGGCCGGGCAGATACGCAGTATTTT
CASSVVGRADTQYF
>.|TRBD2|TRBJ2-3|TRBV7-9|17
TGTGCCAGCAGCTCTCCCGACAAGCGGGGGCGGAAAGATACGCAGTATTTT
CASSSPDKRGRKDTQYF
>few|.|TRBJ2-1|TRBV6-1|12
TGTGCCAGCGGTCCCCTCTACAATGAGCAGTTCTTC
CASGPLYNEQFF
>few|TRBD2|TRBJ2-3|TRBV7-3|14
TGTGCCAGCAGCTTAGGGCGGGGGTCCGATACGCAGTATTTT
CASSLGRGSDTQYF
>.|.|TRBJ1-6|TRBV5-1|17
TGCGCCAGCAGCCCCCAGGGTGTGGGTTTAAATAATTCACCCCTCCACTTT
CASSPQGVGLNNSPLHF
>large|.|TRBJ2-1|TRBV12-3/TRBV12-4|13
TGTGCCAGCAGTTACACGACCTGGAATGAGCAGTTCTTC
CASSYTTWNEQFF
>.|.|TRBJ1-1|TRBV18|14
TGTGCCAGCTCGAGGTGGGGACGGAACACTGAAGCTTTCTTT
CASSRWGRNTEAFF
>.|.|TRBJ2-2|TRBV20-1|12
TGCAGTGGGGGGGCGAACACCGGGGAGCTGTTTTTT
CSGGANTGELFF
>.|.|TRBJ2-3|TRBV12-3/TRBV12-4|17
TGTGCCAGCAGTTTACAGATCGGGGCTGCCCGACCTTCTACGCAGTATTTT
CASSLQIGAARPSTQYF
>.|TRBD1|TRBJ2-6|TRBV5-4|18
TGTGCCAGCAGCGCCGGACAGGGGAGGCTCTCTGGGGCCAACGTCCTGACTTTC
CASSAGQGRLSGANVLTF
>few|.|TRBJ2-1|TRBV5-4|15
TGTGCCAGCAGCTTGCCTCCAGGGAGTATTAATGAGCAGTTCTTC
CASSLPPGSINEQFF
>.|.|TRBJ2-3|TRBV21-1|16
TGTGCCAGCAGCAAAGGGGATACAGGGGGCGAGGATACGCAGTATTTT
CASSKGDTGGEDTQYF
>.|.|TRBJ2-5|TRBV7-2|13
TGTGCTAGCAGCTCAGGCAGGGTGGAGACCCAGTACTTC
CASSSGRVETQYF
>few|TRBD1|TRBJ2-2|TRBV7-9|16
TGTGCCAGCAGCGCCCCGGGACAGGGAAACACCGGGGAGCTGTTTTTT
CASSAPGQGNTGELFF
>.|.|TRBJ2-5|TRBV27|14
TGTGCCAGCAGTTTTCTTGGAAGTCAAGAGACCCAGTACTTC
CASSFLGSQETQYF
>.|TRBD1|TRBJ1-3|TRBV12-5|14
TGTGCTAGTGGTCCGGGGACAGCGGGAAACACCATATATTTT
CASGPGTAGNTIYF
>.|.|TRBJ2-4|TRBV7-2|13
TGTGCCAGCAGCTTAAGGACAACGGGCATTCAGTACTTC
CASSLRTTGIQYF
>large|TRBD2|TRBJ2-3|TRBV6-5|14
TGTGCCAGCAGATCTAGCGGGGGCACAGATACGCAGTATTTT
CASRSSGGTDTQYF
>.|.|TRBJ2-1|TRBV6-2/TRBV6-3|17
TGTGCCAGCAGTCCCTCCTTGAGAAGAAGCTCCTACAATGAGCAGTTCTTC
CASSPSLRRSSYNEQFF
>few|.|TRBJ1-3|TRBV20-1|16
TGCAGTGCTAGAGATACCCTAAGTCACCCGAGAAACACCATATATTTT
CSARDTLSHPRNTIYF
>.|.|TRBJ1-2|TRBV6-1|14
TGTGCCAGCAGTGAAGGCAGGGTCGGCTATGGCTACACCTTC
CASSEGRVGYGYTF
>.|.|TRBJ2-5|TRBV19|14
TGTGCCAGTAGTATAGTGGGGGGCATTGAGACCCAGTACTTC
CASSIVGGIETQYF
>large|.|TRBJ1-6|TRBV30|17
TGTGCCTGGAGTCCTGATTCTTGGACAGCATTCGGTTCACCCCTCCACTTT
CAWSPDSWTAFGSPLHF
>.|.|TRBJ2-6|TRBV6-1|13
TGTGCCAGCAGTGCCATAGGGCCCAACGTCCTGACTTTC
CASSAIGPNVLTF
>.|.|TRBJ1-4|TRBV27|13
TGTGCCAGCAGTTTACGGTTCGGGCGGGAACTGTTTTTT
CASSLRFGRELFF
>.|TRBD1|TRBJ2-7|TRBV7-9|15
TGTGCCAGCAGCCGACTTGGGGACAGATCCTACGAGCAGTACTTC
CASSRLGDRSYEQYF